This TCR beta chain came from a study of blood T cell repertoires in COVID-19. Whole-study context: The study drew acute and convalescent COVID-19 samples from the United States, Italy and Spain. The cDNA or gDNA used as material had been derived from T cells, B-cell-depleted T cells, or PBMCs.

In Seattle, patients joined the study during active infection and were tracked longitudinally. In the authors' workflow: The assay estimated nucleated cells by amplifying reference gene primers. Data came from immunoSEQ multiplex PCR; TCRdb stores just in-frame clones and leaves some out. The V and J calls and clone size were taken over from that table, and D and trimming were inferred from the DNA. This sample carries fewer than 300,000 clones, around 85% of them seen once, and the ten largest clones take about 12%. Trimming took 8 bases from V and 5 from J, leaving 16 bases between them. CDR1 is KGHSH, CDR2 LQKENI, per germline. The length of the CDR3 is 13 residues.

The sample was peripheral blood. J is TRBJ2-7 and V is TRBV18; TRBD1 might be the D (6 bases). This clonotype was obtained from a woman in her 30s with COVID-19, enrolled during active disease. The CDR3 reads CASPEAGVNEQYF. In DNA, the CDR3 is TGTGCCAGCCCCGAGGCAGGGGTCAACGAGCAGTACTTC.